This note documents a single T cell receptor beta chain sequence. This sample is part of a study of molecular identifiers for immune sequencing clone quantification. With 5 bases removed from V and 1 base from J, the gap between germline ends came to 12 bases. There are 15 residues in the CDR3. Germline lookup yields CDR1 SGHNT and CDR2 YENEEA. TCRdb reprocessed the PCR reads with MiXCR, giving one entry per CDR3 protein. The sample has about 300,000 distinct CDR3 sequences, about a fifth seen once; the top ten hold roughly 0.8%. The chain links TRBV11-3 to TRBJ1-5; no reliable D call. Input material: naive CD8+ T cells from blood, with Jurkat cell RNA spiked in. As to subset: FACS-sorted CD8+CD4-CCR7+CD45RA+ naive T cells. The sequence derives from a human donor in good health. Some libraries in this study had Jurkat cell RNA spiked in. Here the CDR3 reads CASSRIGESNQPQHF. Written as DNA, the CDR3 is TGTGCCAGCAGCCGAATTGGGGAGAGCAATCAGCCCCAGCATTTT.